This TCR beta chain is from a study of blood T cell repertoires in COVID-19 (dated by TCRdb to 2019 to 2021). With regard to the full study: Samples covering the acute and convalescent phases of COVID-19 were provided by collaborators in the United States, Italy and Spain. The prospective study material was composed of cDNA or gDNA derived from T cells, B-cell-depleted T cells, or PBMCs. Subjects who had been exposed to COVID-19, were actively infected with it, or had recovered from it provided the deeply sampled blood TCRbeta repertoires that made up the dataset. The repertoires were released in a freely available public database intended as a resource for research on the immune response to SARS-CoV-2. Samples were obtained from the ongoing ImmuneRACE study (first 160 participants) and from about 1,300 subjects provided by 6 global collaborators. The sample metadata nearly always contained a de-identified subject ID, COVID-19 status, age in years and sex. Where available, HLA class I and class II types were taken from metadata supplied by the sample provider and were not determined by assay-based typing.

TCRbeta CDR3 regions were amplified from genomic DNA by means of the immunoSEQ Assay, a bias-controlled multiplex PCR. Per the source publication's procedure: The number of nucleated cells in each sample was estimated from the amplification of reference gene primers within the assay. Sequence reads were collapsed and filtered to measure the absolute abundance of every unique TCRbeta CDR3 rearrangement. For each sample, productive Simpson clonality was calculated as the square root of Simpson's diversity index across productive rearrangements. As stored in TCRdb, this immuneACCESS dataset retains in-frame rearrangements with V and J assigned. A fraction of the clones does not appear; measured against another copy, unresolved V genes explain less than half of the discrepancy, and the remainder lacks a known reason. That table gives V, J and clone size, and the DNA gave D and trimming. The sample table contains fewer than 120,000 clones; only one count was recorded for around 89% of them. Jointly, the top ten make up around 3.2% of the sample.

Findings and caveats that apply to the study as a whole: How much clinical and demographic metadata was included differed by source and by participant, and the metadata was provided uncurated.

As for this clone: Its antigen remains unidentified. No base quality information exists; no much larger clone differs at one position.

The germline V gene (reference sequence) gives CDR1 as MNHEY and CDR2 as SMNVEV. The germline V end is reduced by 5 bases and the J end by 5 bases; junction bases left unmatched: 17. Counted from cysteine to phenylalanine, this CDR3 has 17 amino acids. CDR3 DNA is the only sequence kept; it has 51 bases, read in frame from the first base. Each collaborating institution followed its own protocols to collect whole blood in K2EDTA tubes. For TCRbeta analysis, collaborators shipped samples in one of three forms: frozen whole blood, isolated PBMCs, or DNA extracted from either of those sample types. The rearrangement joined TRBV27 to TRBJ1-2, with 7 bases aligning to TRBD1. Sample: peripheral blood. The TCR originated in a woman in her forties or fifties with acute or convalescent COVID-19. The CDR3 in this case is CASSGDRASTSTYGYTF. The nucleotide sequence is TGTGCCAGCAGTGGCGACAGGGCCTCAACTTCTACTTATGGCTACACCTTC.